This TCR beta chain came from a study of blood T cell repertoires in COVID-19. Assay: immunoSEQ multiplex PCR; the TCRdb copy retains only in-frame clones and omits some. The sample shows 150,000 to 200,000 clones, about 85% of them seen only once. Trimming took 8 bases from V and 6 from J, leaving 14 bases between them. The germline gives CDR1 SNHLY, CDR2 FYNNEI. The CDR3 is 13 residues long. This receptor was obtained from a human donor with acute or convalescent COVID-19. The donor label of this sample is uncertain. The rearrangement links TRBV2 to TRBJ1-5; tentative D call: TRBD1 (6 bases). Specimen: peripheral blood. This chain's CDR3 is CASGQGYSQPQHF. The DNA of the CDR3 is TGTGCCAGCGGGCAGGGGTATAGTCAGCCCCAGCATTTT.